Presented here are 23 T cell receptor beta chains from one specimen sequenced in a study of blood T cell repertoires in COVID-19. TCRdb keeps only in-frame clones here, not all; method: immunoSEQ multiplex PCR. The repertoire holds about 150,000 clones, with 89% as singletons. The material sequenced was peripheral blood. The receptors stem from a man aged 55 to 69 with acute or convalescent COVID-19.

This clone showed up just a few times. V is TRBV7-2 and J is TRBJ2-2, with D perhaps TRBD1 (7 bases). V was shortened by 1 base and J by 5 bases, with 14 bases between the two germline ends. Germline CDR1 reads SGHTA; CDR2 reads FQGNSA. The CDR3 is made up of 16 amino acids. Here the CDR3 reads CASSLGRAGGTGELFF. The CDR3 nucleotides read TGTGCCAGCAGCTTAGGTCGGGCAGGGGGGACCGGGGAGCTGTTTTTT.

The V call is TRBV7-2, the J call TRBJ2-5; maybe TRBD2 (6 bases). This CDR3 has 14 amino acids. Trimming removed 1 base from V and 5 bases from J, with 11 bases in between. Germline CDR1 SGHTA, CDR2 FQGNSA. The CDR3 DNA reads TGTGCCAGCAGCTTAGGGGCGGGGACGGAGACCCAGTACTTC. This encodes CASSLGAGTETQYF.

This clone was recorded a few times. This sequence joins TRBV4-3 and TRBJ1-1; D is possibly TRBD1 (6 bases). Deletions cut 4 bases from V and 2 bases from J, with 8 bases between. The CDR3 runs to 13 residues. CDR1 is LGHNA, CDR2 YSLEER, per germline. CDR3 sequence: CASSPGHNTEAFF. The CDR3 DNA follows: TGCGCCAGCAGCCCGGGACATAACACTGAAGCTTTCTTT.

The chain combines TRBV27 with TRBJ2-7, with 11 bases identical to TRBD2. This CDR3 comprises 15 residues. The ends lost 4 bases at V and 7 bases at J; junction bases unmatched: 9. Germline CDR1 and CDR2: MNHEY and SMNVEV (reference sequence). The CDR3 here is CASSYPLAGVKEQYF. DNA for the CDR3: TGTGCCAGCAGTTATCCACTAGCGGGAGTGAAAGAGCAGTACTTC.

This rearrangement joins TRBV9 to TRBJ2-3, with unresolved D. Germline values: CDR1 SGDLS, CDR2 YYNGEE. The CDR3 has 15 amino acids. The V gene lost 3 bases and the J gene lost 2 bases, with 13 bases spanning the gap. Written as DNA, the CDR3 is TGTGCCAGCAGCGCTCGCCGTGACAACACAGATACGCAGTATTTT. Amino acids: CASSARRDNTDTQYF.

The V call is TRBV5-4, the J call TRBJ2-1; 10 bases align to TRBD2. The junction had 10 bases not matched to a gene; V was cut back by 4 bases and J by 6 bases. The CDR3 loop spans 16 amino acids. CDR1 is SGHNT and CDR2 is YYREEE in the germline V gene (reference sequence). The CDR3 here is CASSQTGTSDSNEQFF. The CDR3 region has the DNA TGTGCCAGCAGCCAAACCGGGACTAGCGATAGCAATGAGCAGTTCTTC.

CDR3 in amino acids: CASSYSDRGYGYTF. CDR3 in DNA: TGTGCCAGCAGTTACTCGGACAGGGGCTATGGCTACACCTTC. V gene TRBV6-6 combines with J gene TRBJ1-2, with TRBD1 matching 9 bases. The CDR3 length is 14 residues. CDR1 and CDR2 (germline): MNHNY, SVGAGI (reference sequence). Trimming took 0 bases from V and 4 from J; bases not matched to a gene: 0.

The chain has TRBV21-1 and TRBJ1-2; the listed D gene, TRBD1, was not tested against the DNA. TRBV21-1 represents a pseudogene. This CDR3 region has 19 residues. The CDR3, as DNA: TGTGCCAGCAGCCCCAACTCCAACTTCGGGGACAGGGGGCGCAATGGCTACACCTTC. Amino acid sequence: CASSPNSNFGDRGRNGYTF.

The V call is TRBV19, the J call TRBJ1-2, with no clear D. Looked up from germline, CDR1 is LNHDA and CDR2 is SQIVND (reference sequence). V was cut by 3 bases and J by 0 bases, with 8 bases left in between. CDR3 size: 14 residues. The CDR3 loop reads CASSMQATNYGYTF. In nucleotides, the CDR3 is TGTGCCAGTAGTATGCAGGCAACTAACTATGGCTACACCTTC.

V and J are TRBV29-1 and TRBJ1-1, with TRBD1 identical over 10 bases. V gave up 4 bases and J gave up 5 bases; unmatched junction bases: 10. Germline-derived CDR1 and CDR2 are SQVTM and ANQGSEA. The CDR3 extends over 15 amino acids. The CDR3 loop is CSVAFSGTGVTEAFF. In DNA form, the CDR3 reads TGCAGCGTTGCATTCTCCGGGACAGGGGTAACTGAAGCTTTCTTT.

The rearrangement links TRBV7-2 to TRBJ1-1; the match to TRBD1 covers 9 bases. The V segment lost 5 bases and the J segment 0 bases; nucleotides outside the gene matches: 4. CDR1 is SGHTA, CDR2 FQGNSA, per germline. The CDR3 is 15 amino acids. CDR3 amino acids: CASSGGTGLNTEAFF. The CDR3 DNA is TGTGCCAGCAGCGGGGGGACAGGGTTGAACACTGAAGCTTTCTTT.

The chain employs TRBV7-2 and TRBJ2-1; 10 bases map to TRBD2. CDR1 and CDR2 (germline): SGHTA, FQGNSA. This CDR3 comprises 18 residues. V gave up 0 bases and J gave up 5 bases; unmatched junction bases: 10. The CDR3: CASSLAWEQRGGNNEQFF. DNA of the CDR3: TGTGCCAGCAGCTTAGCGTGGGAACAGCGGGGGGGCAACAATGAGCAGTTCTTC.

V usage is TRBV5-1 and J usage is TRBJ1-1; 10 bases are shared with TRBD1. The germline V gene encodes CDR1 SGHRS and CDR2 YFSETQ. The CDR3 spans 14 residues. J lost 9 bases, V lost 3 bases, and 8 bases had no gene match. This CDR3 is CASSSAGQGLKAFF. In DNA, the CDR3 is TGCGCCAGCAGCTCAGCGGGACAGGGGCTTAAAGCTTTCTTT.

J is TRBJ1-2 and V is TRBV2; unclear D gene. The CDR3 is made up of 15 amino acids. The germline V gene has CDR1 SNHLY and CDR2 FYNNEI. The germline V and J ends were trimmed by 10 bases and 1 base, with 19 bases remaining between them. DNA of the CDR3: TGTGCCACAAAAAGAGGGCACTTTCTTAACTATGGCTACACCTTC. Its translation is CATKRGHFLNYGYTF.

The chain uses TRBV5-1 and TRBJ2-2; 8 bases are a match to TRBD2. V gave up 0 bases and J gave up 6 bases; unmatched junction bases: 4. The CDR3 totals 15 residues. Germline lookup yields CDR1 SGHRS and CDR2 YFSETQ. The CDR3 sequence: CASSLAGGGPGELFF. CDR3 DNA: TGCGCCAGCAGCTTGGCAGGCGGGGGGCCCGGGGAGCTGTTTTTT.

This rearrangement joins TRBV4-1 to TRBJ1-4, with 10 bases aligning to TRBD1. Germline values: CDR1 MGHRA, CDR2 YSYEKL. This CDR3 is built from 15 residues. Germline trimming cut 4 bases from V and 5 bases from J; bases unmatched to any gene: 4. CDR3 sequence (DNA): TGCGCCAGCAGCCGAGGGACAGGGGAAAATGAAAAACTGTTTTTT. It codes for CASSRGTGENEKLFF.

This chain connects TRBV6-5 to TRBJ1-1; 8 nucleotides agree with TRBD1. CDR3 length: 14 amino acids. With 6 bases clipped from V and 7 bases from J, the junction kept 10 bases outside the gene matches. Looked up from germline, CDR1 is MNHEY and CDR2 is SVGAGI. Written as DNA, the CDR3 is TGTGCCAGCAGGCATCCAGGGGGCAGTGGTGAAGCTTTCTTT. Its protein product is CASRHPGGSGEAFF.

The chain couples TRBV5-1 to TRBJ1-1; 8 bases are shared with TRBD1. J gave up 5 bases and V 5 bases, and 8 bases lay outside the gene matches. CDR1 is SGHRS and CDR2 is YFSETQ in the germline V gene. The CDR3 is 14 residues long. The CDR3 is CASSPETGVTEAFF. The CDR3 DNA sequence: TGCGCCAGCAGTCCCGAGACAGGGGTAACTGAAGCTTTCTTT.

This chain connects TRBV9 to TRBJ1-2; TRBD1 might be the D (6 bases). This CDR3 contains 13 residues. Per the germline V gene, CDR1 is SGDLS and CDR2 is YYNGEE. The ends were cut back, 7 bases at V and 5 bases at J, with 15 bases in the middle. The CDR3 sequence is CASGDIGPYGYTF. CDR3 coding DNA: TGTGCCAGCGGGGACATTGGACCGTATGGCTACACCTTC.

The J gene is TRBJ2-7, the V gene TRBV6-5, with D possibly matching TRBD1 (6 bases). Trimming removed 3 bases from V and 3 bases from J, with 12 bases in between. Germline V lookup: CDR1 MNHEY, CDR2 SVGAGI. The CDR3 length is 14 residues. The CDR3 DNA follows: TGTGCCAGCAGTTATATGGGACACAGCTACGAGCAGTACTTC. Amino acid sequence: CASSYMGHSYEQYF.

This chain joins TRBV11-2 and TRBJ2-3; 8 bases match TRBD1. CDR3 length: 15 amino acids. CDR1 and CDR2 from the germline V gene are SGHAT and FQNNGV. With V trimmed by 5 bases and J by 0 bases, 4 bases remained unmatched. The DNA of the CDR3 is TGTGCCAGCAGCCAGGGGGACAGGAGCACAGATACGCAGTATTTT. Its protein is CASSQGDRSTDTQYF.

The J gene is TRBJ1-1, the V gene TRBV6-5; TRBD1 aligns across 11 bases. The CDR3 consists of 15 residues. The V gene end was trimmed by 5 bases and the J gene end by 4 bases; junction bases not matched to a gene: 6. Germline CDR1 MNHEY, CDR2 SVGAGI. For the CDR3, the DNA is TGTGCCAGCAGTAAACCTGGGACAGGGGGCACTGAAGCTTTCTTT. Its translation: CASSKPGTGGTEAFF.

The rearrangement uses TRBV5-6 and TRBJ2-7; D is perhaps TRBD1 (6 bases). CDR3 length: 12 amino acids. With 4 bases removed from V and 4 bases from J, the gap between germline ends came to 9 bases. CDR1 SGHDT and CDR2 YYEEEE come from the germline V gene. The DNA for the CDR3 is TGTGCCAGCAGCGTAGGACAGTACGAGCAGTACTTC. Amino acids: CASSVGQYEQYF.